Listed below are T cell receptor beta chains from one sample, sequenced in a study of OX40 agonist ivuxolimab in advanced cancers. Measured with immunoSEQ multiplex PCR; TCRdb has only the in-frame clones, and not every one. Seen here are about 50,000 clones, around nine tenths observed once, and the top ten hold 5.5% to 7.5%. The sequencing here drew on CD4+ or CD8+ T cells sorted from blood, taken in a trial of the OX40 agonist ivuxolimab. The receptors originated from an adult with an advanced solid tumor such as melanoma, head and neck, liver or kidney cancer. Each CDR3 is given with its conserved first and last residue. The order of the fields is D gene, V gene, CDR3 length, clone size, J gene, CDR3 protein, CDR3 DNA. The D gene is left open where the match is weak. Only some rows state a clone size, as once, few, many or a class for expanded clones.

NA	TRBV5-1	14	NA	TRBJ1-1	CASSLVPGETEAFF	TGCGCCAGCAGCTTGGTCCCCGGGGAGACTGAAGCTTTCTTT
NA	TRBV21-1	12	NA	TRBJ2-2	CASSTLRGELFF	TGTGCCAGCAGCACCCTTAGGGGGGAGCTGTTTTTT
NA	TRBV6-6	13	NA	TRBJ2-1	CASRHVENNEQFF	TGTGCCAGCAGACATGTCGAGAACAATGAGCAGTTCTTC
NA	TRBV5-4	12	NA	TRBJ1-6	CASSWGGSPLHF	TGTGCCAGCAGCTGGGGTGGTTCACCCCTCCACTTT
NA	TRBV6-5	14	NA	TRBJ1-2	CASSRDSSLYGYTF	TGTGCCAGCAGCAGAGACAGTTCCCTCTATGGCTACACCTTC
NA	TRBV6-5	15	NA	TRBJ1-2	CASSYFAGGDYGYTF	TGTGCCAGCAGTTACTTTGCGGGAGGAGACTATGGCTACACCTTC
TRBD2	TRBV2	14	NA	TRBJ2-3	CASRETSGSDTQYF	TGTGCCAGCAGGGAGACTAGCGGGAGCGATACGCAGTATTTT
TRBD2	TRBV7-9	13	NA	TRBJ2-7	CASSPAGDYEQYF	TGTGCCAGCAGCCCCGCGGGGGACTACGAGCAGTACTTC
NA	TRBV28	13	NA	TRBJ2-5	CASSQQGPETQYF	TGTGCCAGCAGTCAACAGGGTCCTGAGACCCAGTACTTC
NA	TRBV9	14	NA	TRBJ2-3	CASSVQGGIDTQYF	TGTGCCAGCAGCGTCCAGGGGGGGATAGATACGCAGTATTTT
NA	TRBV7-9	11	NA	TRBJ1-2	CASSLEAGYTF	TGTGCCAGCAGCTTAGAGGCTGGCTACACCTTC
TRBD2	TRBV28	16	once	TRBJ2-1	CASSLPSGISYNEQFF	TGTGCCAGCAGTTTACCTAGCGGGATCTCCTACAATGAGCAGTTCTTC
NA	TRBV4-1	12	NA	TRBJ2-2	CASSLMRGELFF	TGCGCCAGCAGCCTAATGCGCGGGGAGCTGTTTTTT
NA	TRBV2	14	NA	TRBJ2-5	CASSGGAGQETQYF	TGTGCCAGCAGTGGAGGGGCCGGACAAGAGACCCAGTACTTC
TRBD2	TRBV7-8	16	NA	TRBJ2-2	CASSLREGPNTGELFF	TGTGCCAGCAGCCTCAGGGAGGGCCCGAACACCGGGGAGCTGTTTTTT
TRBD1	TRBV6-1	13	NA	TRBJ2-3	CATRTGGTDTQYF	TGTGCCACCAGGACAGGGGGCACAGATACGCAGTATTTT
NA	TRBV6-1	17	NA	TRBJ2-1	CASSENHGLLRYNEQFF	TGTGCCAGCAGTGAGAACCACGGCCTACTAAGGTACAATGAGCAGTTCTTC
NA	TRBV9	14	NA	TRBJ1-2	CASARTALSGGYTF	TGTGCCAGTGCAAGGACAGCCCTATCTGGAGGCTACACCTTC
NA	TRBV6-5	13	NA	TRBJ1-4	CASSYSPGIKLFF	TGTGCCAGCAGTTACTCCCCAGGGATAAAACTGTTTTTT
NA	TRBV7-2	12	NA	TRBJ1-2	CASSLGPDGYTF	TGTGCCAGCAGCTTAGGGCCTGATGGCTACACCTTC
NA	TRBV11-2	16	NA	TRBJ2-2	CASSLAWTPNTGELFF	TGTGCCAGCAGCTTAGCCTGGACACCTAACACCGGGGAGCTGTTTTTT
NA	TRBV6-5	14	NA	TRBJ1-2	CASSSAPGLEGYTF	TGTGCCAGCAGCTCAGCCCCCGGACTCGAGGGCTACACCTTC
NA	TRBV9	15	once	TRBJ2-3	CASSVVGQELDTQYF	TGTGCCAGCAGCGTAGTAGGGCAAGAACTAGATACGCAGTATTTT
NA	TRBV30	15	once	TRBJ2-1	CAWSVQSGPYNEQFF	TGTGCCTGGAGTGTACAAAGCGGACCATACAATGAGCAGTTCTTC
NA	TRBV5-5	13	NA	TRBJ1-5	CASSLGSHQPQHF	TGTGCCAGCAGCTTAGGCAGCCATCAGCCCCAGCATTTT
TRBD1	TRBV5-4	16	NA	TRBJ2-1	CASSPVTGLGYNEQFF	TGTGCCAGCAGCCCAGTGACAGGGTTGGGTTACAATGAGCAGTTCTTC
NA	TRBV4-1	13	NA	TRBJ2-3	CAGSSADTDTQYF	TGCGCCGGTAGCAGCGCGGACACAGATACGCAGTATTTT
TRBD2	TRBV28	14	NA	TRBJ2-7	CASSGQRGPYEQYF	TGTGCCAGCAGTGGCCAGCGGGGGCCCTACGAGCAGTACTTC